This TCR beta chain was identified in a study of T cell repertoires in cytomegalovirus infection. Looking at the study overall: The public TCR beta signatures pointed to both CMV infection and matching HLA type. Study results and caveats: Using cumulative public TCR beta family frequency, the authors identified those who carried CMV together with the relevant HLA.

The CDR3 totals 11 residues. The V end was cut by 4 bases, the J end by 0 bases, with 4 bases between. Germline loops: CDR1 SQVTM, CDR2 ANQGSEA. TCRdb independently ran MiXCR on the reads; one entry per CDR3 protein. The sample has roughly 230,000 distinct CDR3 sequences; approximately 15% are singletons. Only a few counts were recorded for this clonotype. Its target is unknown. Source material: CD8+ T cells from PBMCs. The sequence was obtained from a human donor in good health (CMV status not recorded). Some clones in this sample may be carry-over from other donors' samples. The chain employs TRBV29-1 and TRBJ2-7; the D is unclear. CDR3 in DNA: TGCAGCGTTGTACTCTCCTACGAGCAGTACTTC. Amino acid sequence: CSVVLSYEQYF.